The T cell receptor (beta chain) under discussion was sequenced for a study of cytomegalovirus exposure and HLA in healthy donors. Assay: immunoSEQ multiplex PCR; the TCRdb copy retains only in-frame clones and omits some. The table records about 72,000 clones, approximately 94% of them present only once. V was trimmed by 0 bases and J by 3 bases, leaving 9 bases between them. This CDR3 has 14 residues. Germline V gene data show CDR1 as SGHNT and CDR2 as YYREEE (reference sequence). This TCR derives from a woman in her late teens or twenties in good health and CMV-seronegative. Sequences were obtained from PBMCs. The chain has TRBV5-4 and TRBJ1-1; no reliable D call. The CDR3 spells CASSLAYEYTEAFF. As DNA, the CDR3 is TGTGCCAGCAGCTTGGCCTACGAGTACACTGAAGCTTTCTTT.